This note documents a single TCR beta chain sequence. The antigen remains undetermined. The V gene lost 5 bases and the J gene lost 1 base, with 21 bases spanning the gap. The CDR3 contains 17 residues. CDR1 and CDR2 (germline): MNHEY, SMNVEV (reference sequence). This sample was included in a study of cytomegalovirus exposure and HLA in healthy donors. Study-level information: Of around 400 genotyped donors, 75% to 90% grouped in the Caucasian-associated ancestry cluster.

60 Vbeta and 13 Jbeta primers were used in PCR. Using immunoSEQ multiplex PCR, the repertoire was profiled, and TCRdb retains in-frame clones only, with some absent. Of fewer than 80,000 clones in the sample, more than 70% are singletons; the top ten hold roughly 5%. General observations from the study: Across donors, presence/absence analyses took sequencing depth to be roughly uniform. Several of the most significant clusters appeared linked to common viral pathogens, based on a later analysis. By a later analysis, the bulk of CMV-associated TCR beta chains appeared HLA-restricted.

This chain connects TRBV27 to TRBJ2-7; perhaps TRBD2 as D (6 bases). Sequenced input: PBMCs. The sequence came from a woman in her twenties or thirties in good health and CMV-seronegative. The CDR3 sequence: CASSPKTTRGASYEQYF. DNA of the CDR3: TGTGCCAGCAGTCCCAAAACGACTAGAGGGGCATCCTACGAGCAGTACTTC.